The clone carrying this T cell receptor (beta chain) was seen only a few times. Antigen: not known. The data belong to a study of cytomegalovirus exposure and HLA in healthy donors. Germline lookup yields CDR1 MDHEN and CDR2 SYDVKM. Trimming at V came to 2 bases and at J to 9 bases, leaving 2 bases not matched to a gene. CDR3 length: 15 residues. PCR primers comprised 60 Vbeta and 13 Jbeta primers. As originally analysed: It was a later analysis that counted tens of millions of unique TCR beta chains, of which 9.5 million to 14 million were shared. Assay: immunoSEQ multiplex PCR; the TCRdb copy retains only in-frame clones and omits some. Clonal size and the V and J genes are those of that table, whereas D and trimming came from the DNA. Of around 300,000 clones listed, around 66% are singletons. Broader study findings: Later work found most CMV-associated TCR beta chains apparently HLA-restricted.

This TCR came from a female donor in good health and CMV-seronegative. Sequencing was performed on PBMCs. The chain has TRBV28 and TRBJ1-6; TRBD1 matches 12 bases. The CDR3 sequence: CASSLGDRGPSPLHF. DNA of the CDR3: TGTGCCAGCAGTTTAGGGGACAGGGGGCCTTCACCCCTCCACTTT.